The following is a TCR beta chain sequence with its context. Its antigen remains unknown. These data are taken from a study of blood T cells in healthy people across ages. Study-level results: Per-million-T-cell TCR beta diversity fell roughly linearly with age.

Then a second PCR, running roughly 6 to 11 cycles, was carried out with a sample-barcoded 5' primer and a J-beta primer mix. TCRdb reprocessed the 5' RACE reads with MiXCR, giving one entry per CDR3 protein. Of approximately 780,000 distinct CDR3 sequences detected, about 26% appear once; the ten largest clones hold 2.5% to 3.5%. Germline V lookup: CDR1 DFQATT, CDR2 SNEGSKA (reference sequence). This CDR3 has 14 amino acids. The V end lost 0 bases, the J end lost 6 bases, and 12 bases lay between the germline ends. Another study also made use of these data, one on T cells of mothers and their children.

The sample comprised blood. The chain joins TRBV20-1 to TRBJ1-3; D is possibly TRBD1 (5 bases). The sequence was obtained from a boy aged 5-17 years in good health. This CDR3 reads CSAREWRGENTIYF. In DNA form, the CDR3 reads TGCAGTGCTAGAGAGTGGAGGGGTGAAAACACCATATATTTT.